This T cell receptor (beta chain) was sequenced during a study of cytomegalovirus exposure and HLA in healthy donors (dated by TCRdb to about 2017). For context, the study as a whole: According to an earlier analysis of 587 of the donors, some 180 million T cells yielded roughly 110 million unique TCR beta sequences and about 300 Gb of sequence data. Roughly 300 gigabases of sequencing data and tens of millions of unique TCR sequences were included in an early release covering about 700 HLA-typed donors. Among the roughly 390 genotyped donors, about 83% belonged to the genetic ancestry cluster associated with self-reported Caucasian donors. The aim of the study was to test whether cataloging public T cell receptors could identify signatures of past pathogen exposure. The study profiled the T cell repertoires of more than 500 subjects by immunosequencing and related them to cytomegalovirus serostatus. A separate validation cohort of about 110 different subjects was used in addition to the roughly 620-subject first cohort. High-throughput TCR immunosequencing, statistical association of individual TCRs with disease status, and machine learning were combined to predict cytomegalovirus infection status. To study patterns of TCR occurrence, a later analysis re-analyzed previously published TCR beta repertoires from more than 550 donors and added high-resolution HLA genotyping. Rather than using new phenotypic data, the later analysis identified candidate immune exposures from TCR beta sequences and from how often those sequences occurred across donors. An earlier analysis of 500 to 650 of the donors applied high-throughput TCR beta sequencing to assess whether each TCR beta V gene segment acted as functional or pseudogenic. Donor age, sex, ethnicity and CMV serostatus were compiled together with the repertoire data. In a later genetic analysis, genome-wide SNP genotypes for about 55% of the roughly 700 donors were used, and that subset was treated as a discovery cohort. Every discovery cohort repertoire had been produced on one sequencing platform. HLA typing included class I and class II loci at four-digit resolution. Typing coverage differed by locus: A, B, C, DRB1 and DQB1 were typed in about 620-640 donors, DQA1 in 500 to 550, DPA1 in 600 to 610, and DPB1 in 450 to 480. A handful of DR-DQ haplotypes were treated as single units for association and clustering because of strong linkage in the cohort. Among roughly 370 genotyped donors of the cohort, an average of around 240,000 unique TCR beta nucleotide sequences were sequenced per donor, about a sixth of them non-productive. What the research found in general, with its limitations: The only immune exposure information available for the cohort was CMV serostatus. Linkage disequilibrium might explain the correlated functional status among segregating V segments, but an unknown experimental factor could not be excluded. The study listed over 150 TCR beta chains as associated with cytomegalovirus. The classifier was reported to diagnose cytomegalovirus status with high specificity and sensitivity in both the original and validation cohorts. In an earlier analysis of 587 of the donors, most TCR beta V segments appeared in productive rearrangements about 87% or about 30% of the time, broadly matching IMGT annotations. The authors suggested that the approach could potentially be generalized to other disease states and immunological phenotypes. A further reported finding was that TCR beta sequences accurately predicted the HLA-A and HLA-B alleles for most subjects in the first cohort. The 87-base-pair reads could not distinguish some IMGT-functional V segments, including TRBV6-2 and TRBV6-3, so those segments were excluded. In this cohort, only TCR beta chains were sequenced, and detectable features were limited by the absence of alpha or paired-chain data. Because HLA typing was unavailable for some donors at each locus, only the typed subset was used in association tests. While some public TCRs were present in many individuals, most TCR sequences turned up only very rarely across donors. A later analysis reported that several top co-occurrence clusters appeared linked to parvovirus B19, influenza, CMV and Epstein-Barr virus. According to a later analysis, TCR association rates differed among HLA loci, with DRB1 alleles showing the most associated TCRs and HLA-C alleles showing the fewest. In a later analysis, most CMV-associated TCR beta chains were found to appear HLA-restricted, with HLA associations seemingly driven largely by CMV exposure. Approximately 18 rarely observed V segments, including chromosome 9 orphons, were excluded from the earlier analysis of approximately 500 of the donors because counts were too low. A cluster of highly shared sequence variants was judged likely to be a technical artifact of the sequencing pipeline. According to a later genetic analysis, donors in an Asian-associated ancestry cluster had fewer N-insertions in productive TCRs than the approximately 650-donor mean. In vitro tests confirmed that a few of the cytomegalovirus-associated TCR beta chains recognize cytomegalovirus antigens. At a false discovery rate of 0.05, a later analysis linked some 17,000 TCR beta sequences to specific HLA alleles. When HLA alleles, especially DR and DQ, strongly co-occurred, attributing TCR associations to individual alleles was difficult. In a later analysis, HLA-associated TCR beta chains were found to be more clonally expanded and to have lower generation probabilities than equally common non-associated chains. The presence/absence analyses assumed that sequencing depth was roughly uniform across donors, and that assumption may not be true. In a later genetic analysis, a missense DCLRE1C variant was associated with V-gene and J-gene trimming of TCR beta chains, and the association was replicated in an independent cohort.

In the germline V gene, CDR1 corresponds to MDHEN and CDR2 to SYDVKM. From its cysteine to its phenylalanine, the CDR3 spans 12 amino acids. Of the read, only the CDR3 DNA is kept; its 36 bases are in frame from base 1. V is shortened by 5 bases, J by 6 bases, and the region joining them spans 7 bases. Comment on this clone: Its antigen is unknown. No much larger clone is present one base from it, and per-base qualities are unavailable.

Library construction relied on the immunoSEQ multiplex PCR assay. For the multiplex PCR, a mixture combining 60 forward primers for TCR Vbeta segments and 13 reverse primers for TCR Jbeta segments was used. A multiplex PCR assay on genomic DNA amplified the CDR3 region of rearranged TCR beta genes. On the Illumina HiSeq System, the amplified TCR beta libraries were sequenced as 87-base-pair reads. The authors' analysis ran thus. In a later analysis, about 80 million unique TCR beta chains were counted across the 650 to 700 repertoires, and roughly 10 million of these chains were shared by at least two donors. Raw reads were error-corrected and collapsed into unique sequences with a nearest-neighbor algorithm that merged closely related sequences to remove PCR and sequencing errors. Alignment of CDR3 sequences to IMGT reference sequences was used to assign V, D and J gene segments. Each retained sequence needed at least a six-nucleotide match to both a V gene segment and a J gene segment. A rearrangement was called productive if the CDR3 had no stop codons and remained in frame with V and J, and every other rearrangement was called non-productive. CDR3 was defined according to IMGT convention as the region running from the second conserved V-encoded cysteine to the conserved J-encoded phenylalanine. Sequences without an unambiguous match to a single V gene segment were excluded from the earlier analysis of a few hundred of the donors. In an earlier analysis of roughly 600 of the donors, a V segment was called functional when productive rearrangements were above 56.7%, and segregating when the standard deviation between donors exceeded 5%. To diagnose cytomegalovirus status from the catalog of TCR beta chain sequences, a statistical classification framework was built. In a later analysis, TCR nucleotide sequences were compared against IMGT/GENE-DB human TR gene sequences so that V and J genes could be assigned. A later analysis assigned CDR3 sequences and most-parsimonious VDJ recombination scenarios with the TCRdist pipeline. In a later analysis, every TCR beta chain was defined by the combination of its CDR3 amino acid sequence and its V-gene family, and reads without a unique V-gene family were dropped. As a way to deal with suspected cross-contamination and a sequencing artifact, a later analysis dropped 450 to 700 nucleotide sequences that were highly shared and had low generation probability. In a later analysis, a clonal expansion index was calculated for each public chain from normalized within-repertoire ranks of inferred template counts. A later analysis computed generation probabilities with a VDJ recombination model fitted to out-of-frame rearrangements, and checked the results against IGoR. Hypergeometric tests were used in a later analysis to score TCR-TCR, TCR-HLA and TCR-CMV co-occurrence, with a repertoire-size bias correction applied to the TCR pairs. In a later analysis, false discovery rates were estimated by permuting HLA or CMV assignments 20 times. In a later analysis, co-occurring TCRs were grouped with DBSCAN, and TCRdist sequence similarity was added when clustering was performed within HLA-allele-positive subsets. Repertoires with fewer than 30,000 or more than 120,000 public chains, plus five repertoires with anomalous nucleotide sharing, were excluded from co-occurrence clustering. TCRdb took over this immuneACCESS table, retaining in-frame rearrangements with V and J assigned. Such tables are incomplete; in checked studies, under half of the missing clones stem from an unresolved V gene, and the remainder is unexplained. That table furnishes V, J and clone size, whereas the DNA furnished D and trimming. This sample is represented by about 87,000 clones; 75% to 85% of them were singletons. The top ten clonotypes cover over 3% of the sample.

The cohort comprised hundreds of healthy bone marrow donors. At the time of sampling, all cohort members were nominally healthy, though unrecorded immune exposures were likely present. The donor tested CMV seronegative, placing the donor among the 352 seronegative members of the cohort. Every donor gave a peripheral blood sample, and the peripheral blood mononuclear cells from that sample were used for TCR beta sequencing. Genomic DNA extraction from the blood cell samples was performed with the Qiagen DNeasy Blood Extraction Kit. The sample consisted of PBMCs. This TCR was sampled from a middle-aged woman in good health and CMV-seronegative. The rearranged segments are TRBV28 and TRBJ2-2; the D gene remains uncertain. The DNA is as follows: TGTGCCAGCAGTCTAGGCCCCGGGGAGCTGTTTTTT. Protein translation: CASSLGPGELFF.